These T cell receptor beta chains were read from a single sample in a study of shared clonotypes between healthy human individuals. Assay used: immunoSEQ multiplex PCR; TCRdb lists only in-frame clones, some missing. Among hundreds of thousands of clones listed, approximately 96% were seen once. Sample: naive CD8+ T cells sorted from blood. The origin of the receptors is a woman aged 25 to 39 in good health. The CDR3 runs from the conserved cysteine through the conserved F or W.

TRBV6-5,TRBJ2-7,CASSSPGASYEQYF
TRBV9,TRBJ2-1,CASSVGLAGGLDEQFF
TRBV6-5,TRBJ2-7,CASSTEGAHEQYF
TRBV10-1,TRBJ1-5,CASSESRNQPQHF
TRBV10-3,TRBJ1-1,CAITVTGSNTEAFF
TRBV27,TRBJ2-5,CASSLTIEETQYF
TRBV7-9,TRBJ1-5,CASSPTGTGDIQPQHF
TRBV2,TRBJ2-3,CASSAQGTDTQYF
TRBV9,TRBJ2-3,CASSMTGVTDTQYF
TRBV19,TRBJ2-7,CASSPGLSYEQYF
TRBV19,TRBJ2-1,CASSRGWGLAGVGSYNEQFF
TRBV6-9,TRBJ2-5,CASSPKTGTETQYF
TRBV27,TRBJ2-1,CASSLPFGGSSYNEQFF
TRBV30,TRBJ1-5,CAWSAGTLSNQPQHF
TRBV7-9,TRBJ1-2,CASSPSGTFDYGYTF
TRBV11-2,TRBJ1-1,CASSQLGLKALNTEAFF
TRBV28,TRBJ2-7,CASSGRGRGYEQYF
TRBV2,TRBJ1-3,CASSESAVSGNTIYF
TRBV6-6,TRBJ2-1,CASSPTSYNEQFF
TRBV28,TRBJ2-2,CAAVGQGRSTGELFF
TRBV5-4,TRBJ1-1,CASSLDSDTEAFF
TRBV9,TRBJ2-7,CASSVGQGAGEQYF
TRBV2,TRBJ2-1,CASSNLRTSGNNEQFF
TRBV11-3,TRBJ2-1,CASSLLTNNEQFF
TRBV6-1,TRBJ2-1,CASSDQPGSSYNEQFF
TRBV5-4,TRBJ2-7,CASSLGEPNEQYF
TRBV11-2,TRBJ2-7,CASSTPEGLPSYEQYF
TRBV13,TRBJ2-3,CASSLRSRTSGNLRTDTQYF
TRBV5-1,TRBJ2-5,CASSEDSGSGEQYF